What follows are 19 T cell receptor beta chains derived from one specimen sequenced in a study of T cells in Graves' hyperthyroidism and ophthalmopathy. From RNA transcripts, TCR beta CDR3 regions were amplified. When the TCR CDR3 underwent first-round RT-PCR, the HTBI primer set was used. Each CDR3 protein gets one entry after TCRdb re-called the multiplex PCR reads with MiXCR. This table holds about 340,000 distinct CDR3 sequences, roughly a fifth found once. The sequenced sample consisted of blood. All receptors come from a woman in her forties or fifties with Graves' hyperthyroidism.

This clonotype has more than one count but fewer than ten. A read error may explain this, as a much larger clone is one base away. The CDR3 sequence: CASSFWDGFYAEAFF. DNA of the CDR3: TGTGCCAGCAGCTTTTGGGACGGCTTTTACGCTGAAGCTTTCTTT. This sequence joins TRBV28 and TRBJ1-1; possibly TRBD1 for D (5 bases). V was cut by 6 bases and J by 6 bases, with 20 bases left in between. CDR1 and CDR2 from the germline V gene are MDHEN and SYDVKM. The CDR3 length is 15 residues.

This clonotype was detected a few times. The chain carries TRBV6-1 and TRBJ1-2; D not certain. The CDR3 has 13 amino acids. In germline, CDR1 is MNHNS, CDR2 SASEGT. V was cut by 2 bases and J by 4 bases, with 8 bases left in between. The CDR3 bases are TGTGCCAGCAGTGAACGTTTCAGCTATGGCTACACCTTC. This gives the protein CASSERFSYGYTF.

The V gene is TRBV6-2 or TRBV6-3, the J gene TRBJ2-1; perhaps TRBD2 as D (5 bases). CDR3 size: 14 residues. From germline, CDR1 is MNHEY and CDR2 SVGEGT. The V end was cut by 7 bases, the J end by 5 bases, with 15 bases between. The CDR3 DNA is TGTGCCAGCACGGTTCTAGCCGAGAACAATGAGCAGTTCTTC. This encodes CASTVLAENNEQFF.

This chain uses TRBV5-1 with TRBJ2-2, with 13 bases that match TRBD2. Germline values: CDR1 SGHRS, CDR2 YFSETQ. This CDR3 has 15 amino acids. V shed 4 bases and J 5 bases; nucleotides not matched to a gene: 2. CDR3 bases: TGCGCCAGCAGCCCGACTAGCGGGAGGACCGGGGAGCTGTTTTTT. This gives the protein CASSPTSGRTGELFF.

This clonotype has just a few counts. A much more abundant neighbour one base away suggests this may be a read error. This rearrangement joins TRBV12-3 or TRBV12-4 to TRBJ1-1; TRBD1 agrees at 9 bases. The CDR3 runs 15 residues. The CDR3 sequence: CANSLGTGRDTEAFF. The CDR3 bases are TGTGCCAACAGTTTAGGGACAGGGAGGGACACTGAAGCTTTCTTT.

This clonotype appeared many times. This chain joins TRBV7-6 and TRBJ2-1, with 11 positions matching TRBD2. There are 15 residues in the CDR3. V trimming: 5 bases; J trimming: 3 bases; junction bases outside the gene matches: 3. Germline values: CDR1 SGHVS, CDR2 FNYEAQ. This CDR3 is CASSRGTSGYNEQFF. Written as DNA, the CDR3 is TGTGCCAGCAGCAGAGGGACTAGCGGCTACAATGAGCAGTTCTTC.

The chain links TRBV15 to TRBJ2-3; 10 nucleotides match TRBD2. The CDR3 covers 15 residues. V lost 4 bases to trimming and J lost 1 base; unmatched junction nucleotides: 2. CDR1 is LNHNV, CDR2 YYDKDF, per germline (reference sequence). CDR3 residues: CATSTTSGGTDTQYF. In DNA, the CDR3 is TGTGCCACCAGCACCACTAGCGGGGGCACAGATACGCAGTATTTT.

This clonotype appeared a few times. The chain carries TRBV5-5 and TRBJ1-2, with D uncertain. The CDR3 spans 17 residues. Germline V gives CDR1 SGHKS, CDR2 YYEKEE (reference sequence). V shed 4 bases and J shed 0 bases, with 19 bases lying between them. CDR3 amino acids: CASSVWIGLLTNYGYTF. DNA for the CDR3: TGTGCCAGCAGCGTATGGATAGGGCTCCTCACTAACTATGGCTACACCTTC.

This clonotype was seen at least ten times. V usage is TRBV18 and J usage is TRBJ2-7; 9 nucleotides line up with TRBD1. There are 15 residues in the CDR3. Germline CDR1 is KGHSH and CDR2 is LQKENI. V shed 6 bases, J shed 3 bases, and the junction held 9 bases outside the gene matches. CDR3 DNA: TGTGCCAGCTCCTACAAGATGGGACAGGGCTACGAGCAGTACTTC. Translated, it gives CASSYKMGQGYEQYF.

This clonotype was seen many times. This chain connects TRBV2 to TRBJ2-3; D not certain. The CDR3 has 14 residues. V lost 1 base to trimming and J lost 3 bases, with 8 bases between them. Germline V gives CDR1 SNHLY, CDR2 FYNNEI. Here the CDR3 reads CASSEGDSTDTQYF. The CDR3 region has the DNA TGTGCCAGCAGTGAAGGGGATTCGACAGATACGCAGTATTTT.

The gene calls are TRBV6-1 and TRBJ1-6; maybe TRBD1 (5 bases). The CDR3 is made up of 15 amino acids. V gave up 2 bases and J gave up 3 bases, with 8 bases separating them. CDR1 and CDR2 (germline): MNHNS, SASEGT. Here the CDR3 reads CASSERGIYNSPLHF. CDR3 nucleotides: TGTGCCAGCAGTGAACGGGGGATCTATAATTCACCCCTCCACTTT.

This clonotype was recorded a few times. J is TRBJ2-7 and V is TRBV5-1; D not resolved. V shed 0 bases and J shed 7 bases, with 11 bases lying between them. The CDR3 loop spans 13 amino acids. Germline CDR1 is SGHRS and CDR2 is YFSETQ. The CDR3 spells CASSLEVAWEQYF. CDR3 bases: TGCGCCAGCAGCTTGGAAGTAGCCTGGGAGCAGTACTTC.

The chain uses TRBV7-2 and TRBJ2-2; 7 bases agree with TRBD2. Germline V gene lookup returns CDR1 SGHTA and CDR2 FQGNSA. The CDR3 totals 14 residues. V trimming: 3 bases; J trimming: 6 bases; junction bases outside the gene matches: 4. CDR3 DNA sequence: TGTGCCAGCAGCTTCGGGACTAAAGCCGGGGAGCTGTTTTTT. Translated, it gives CASSFGTKAGELFF.

In this sample, this clonotype turned up many times. The chain couples TRBV3-1 to TRBJ2-1; D call uncertain. Per germline, CDR1 LGHDT and CDR2 YNNKEL (reference sequence). This CDR3 comprises 15 residues. V was clipped by 4 bases and J by 0 bases, with 10 bases between them. The CDR3 bases are TGTGCCAGCAGCCTTTCGCCAGCCTCCTACAATGAGCAGTTCTTC. Its protein product is CASSLSPASYNEQFF.

The rearrangement joins TRBV28 to TRBJ1-5, with TRBD1 matching 7 bases. This CDR3 region has 15 residues. The germline gives CDR1 MDHEN, CDR2 SYDVKM. V was clipped by 6 bases and J by 2 bases; unmatched bases: 7. The CDR3 DNA is TGTGCCAGCAGCCCCGGACAGGAGGGCAATCAGCCCCAGCATTTT. Its protein product is CASSPGQEGNQPQHF.

The CDR3 region has the DNA TGTGCCAGCAGTTTCGGGACAGGGACCGAGCAGTACTTC. Protein product: CASSFGTGTEQYF. V usage is TRBV12-3 or TRBV12-4 and J usage is TRBJ2-7; 9 bases align to TRBD1. This CDR3 region has 13 residues. Losses at the gene ends were 3 bases for V and 6 bases for J; bases not matched to a gene: 3.

This chain uses TRBV10-3 with TRBJ2-2; the match to TRBD1 covers 10 bases. The length of the CDR3 is 15 residues. The germline V gene encodes CDR1 ENHRY and CDR2 SYGVKD. The ends lost 5 bases at V and 6 bases at J; junction bases unmatched: 6. The CDR3 reads CAISSGTGVAGELFF. In nucleotides, the CDR3 is TGTGCCATCAGTTCCGGGACAGGGGTTGCCGGGGAGCTGTTTTTT.

A few counts support this clonotype. This chain connects TRBV5-1 to TRBJ2-4; tentative D call: TRBD1 (7 bases). CDR3 length: 17 amino acids. The germline V gene encodes CDR1 SGHRS and CDR2 YFSETQ. The ends were cut back, 4 bases at V and 1 base at J, with 18 bases in the middle. In nucleotides, the CDR3 is TGCGCCAGCAGCGCCGAAGCACAGGGGAGGGCCAAAAACATTCAGTACTTC. This gives the protein CASSAEAQGRAKNIQYF.

CDR3 in amino acids: CASSKGYEQYF. For the CDR3, the DNA is TGTGCCAGCAGTAAGGGCTACGAGCAGTACTTC. The chain combines TRBV12-3 or TRBV12-4 with TRBJ2-7; D gene unclear. The CDR3 is 11 residues long. V was clipped by 5 bases and J by 3 bases, with 5 bases between them.